The 16 T cell receptor beta chains reported below all come from one sample, sequenced in a study of CD8 T cells in ankylosing spondylitis. In TCRdb, the 5' RACE reads were re-called with MiXCR into one record per CDR3 protein. The table has roughly 220,000 distinct CDR3 sequences, roughly a tenth seen once. Sequencing used blood, either unsorted or a sorted T cell fraction (not recorded which). The receptors derive from a male donor with ankylosing spondylitis or in good health (not recorded which).

This clonotype appeared a single time. The genes are TRBV15 and TRBJ2-7; D ambiguous. This CDR3 has 15 amino acids. Trimming took 0 bases from V and 2 from J, leaving 11 bases between them. CDR1 and CDR2 (germline): LNHNV, YYDKDF (reference sequence). CDR3 region: CATSRDLAATYEQYF. The CDR3 DNA follows: TGTGCCACCAGCAGAGATTTGGCAGCTACCTACGAGCAGTACTTC.

This clonotype showed up many times. CDR3 residues: CASKSGGGRNEQFF. The CDR3 DNA sequence: TGCGCCAGCAAGAGTGGGGGAGGGCGCAATGAGCAGTTCTTC. The genes are TRBV5-1 and TRBJ2-1; TRBD2 aligns across 7 bases. Germline CDR1 is SGHRS and CDR2 is YFSETQ. This CDR3 contains 14 residues. V gave up 6 bases and J gave up 6 bases; unmatched junction bases: 9.

This clonotype occurred a few times. The J gene is TRBJ2-3, the V gene TRBV9, with 7 bases that match TRBD1. V lost 2 bases and J lost 1; bases outside the gene matches: 1. Germline V gene lookup returns CDR1 SGDLS and CDR2 YYNGEE. This CDR3 region has 14 residues. Here the CDR3 reads CASSVGTGTDTQYF. The CDR3 nucleotides are TGTGCCAGCAGCGTGGGGACAGGCACAGATACGCAGTATTTT.

The sample holds a few counts of this clonotype. CDR3 protein: CASSFGFGTGGQGTDTQYF. The DNA of the CDR3 is TGTGCCAGCAGTTTTGGTTTCGGGACAGGGGGACAGGGGACAGATACGCAGTATTTT. The gene calls are TRBV12-3 or TRBV12-4 and TRBJ2-3; TRBD1 agrees at 11 bases. V trimming: 3 bases; J trimming: 3 bases; junction bases outside the gene matches: 14. The CDR3 has 19 amino acids.

This clonotype was counted many times. This chain joins TRBV20-1 and TRBJ2-1; 12 nucleotides agree with TRBD2. The V segment lost 2 bases and the J segment 11 bases; nucleotides outside the gene matches: 1. Germline-derived CDR1 and CDR2 are DFQATT and SNEGSKA (reference sequence). This CDR3 has 12 amino acids. The CDR3 coding sequence is TGCAGTGCTAGACTAGCGGGGGGGAAGCAGTTCTTC. Translation gives CSARLAGGKQFF.

J is TRBJ2-7 and V is TRBV25-1, with D unresolved. The CDR3 loop spans 12 amino acids. Germline V gene sequence: CDR1 MGHDK, CDR2 SYGVNS. The V end was cut by 4 bases, the J end by 5 bases, with 9 bases between. The CDR3 region has the DNA TGTGCCAGCAGTGCCGGACCCGACGAGCAGTACTTC. Residues: CASSAGPDEQYF.

In this sample, this clonotype turned up many times. The rearrangement links TRBV20-1 to TRBJ2-5, with 10 positions matching TRBD1. Germline trimming cut 6 bases from V and 1 base from J; bases unmatched to any gene: 5. The CDR3 has 14 residues. The germline V gene has CDR1 DFQATT and CDR2 SNEGSKA (reference sequence). CDR3 residues: CSAVTGGGQETQYF. The CDR3 nucleotides read TGCAGTGCAGTGACAGGGGGCGGCCAAGAGACCCAGTACTTC.

Turning to this clonotype: The CDR3 does not close with the conserved phenylalanine or tryptophan, likely indicating a read error. This rearrangement joins TRBV7-3 to TRBJ2-3, with 12 bases identical to TRBD1. Trimming took 1 base from V and 6 from J; bases not matched to a gene: 5. The germline V gene has CDR1 SGHTA and CDR2 FQGTGA. The CDR3 contains 16 residues. DNA for the CDR3: TGTGCCAGCAGCTTAAACCGGGACAGGGGGCGGGATACGCAGTATTTA. Its translation: CASSLNRDRGRDTQYL.

In this sample, this clonotype turned up many times. The V gene is TRBV29-1, the J gene TRBJ2-3; no clear D. The germline V gene has CDR1 SQVTM and CDR2 ANQGSEA. The CDR3 spans 13 residues. V lost 6 bases and J lost 3, with 13 bases in between. DNA for the CDR3: TGCAGCGTCGAAAAGGTGGGGACAGATACGCAGTATTTT. Protein: CSVEKVGTDTQYF.

A few counts support this clonotype. The V gene is TRBV7-2, the J gene TRBJ1-6, with 8 bases aligning to TRBD1. CDR3 length: 16 residues. Germline assignment: CDR1 SGHTA and CDR2 FQGNSA. The V gene end was trimmed by 2 bases and the J gene end by 7 bases; junction bases not matched to a gene: 7. The CDR3 loop reads CASSLNRGTYNSPLHF. The CDR3 nucleotides read TGTGCCAGCAGCTTAAACAGGGGGACTTACAATTCACCCCTCCACTTT.

The table lists this clonotype with many counts. A junction boundary mismatches the germline segment, possibly from a read error. The genes are TRBV5-1 and TRBJ2-3; TRBD2 agrees at 10 bases. Germline V gives CDR1 SGHRS, CDR2 YFSETQ. The CDR3 runs to 15 residues. CDR3 DNA sequence: TGTGCCAGCAGCTTAGCGGGGGGAAGCACAGATACGCAGTATTTT. It is translated as CASSLAGGSTDTQYF. Based on the CDR3 plus reference TRBV5-1 and TRBJ2-3, the full variable domain is KAGVTQTPRYLIKTRGQQVTLSCSPISGHRSVSWYQQTPGQGLQFLFEYFSETQRNKGNFPGRFSGRQFSNSRSEMNVSTLELGDSALYLCASSLAGGSTDTQYFGPGTRLTVL.

Many counts were recorded for this clonotype. The chain carries TRBV20-1 and TRBJ2-3; D could derive from TRBD1 or TRBD2 (5 bases each). The V gene's germline CDR1 is DFQATT and CDR2 SNEGSKA (reference sequence). There are 13 residues in the CDR3. V was cut by 3 bases and J by 5 bases, with 12 bases left in between. In nucleotides, the CDR3 is TGCAGTGCTAGGGGGCCAGGACTAGATACGCAGTATTTT. This sequence encodes CSARGPGLDTQYF.

The chain combines TRBV27 with TRBJ2-3; perhaps TRBD2 as D (7 bases). The V and J ends lost 5 bases and 5 bases respectively, with 23 bases between them. CDR3 size: 17 residues. Germline V CDR1 and CDR2: MNHEY, SMNVEV (reference sequence). The CDR3: CASSRERGALAQDTQYF. The DNA of the CDR3 is TGTGCCAGCAGTCGGGAACGGGGGGCGCTAGCGCAAGATACGCAGTATTTT.

About this clonotype itself: Since a much larger clone is just one base distant, this may be a read error. The chain couples TRBV9 to TRBJ1-2, with 7 positions matching TRBD1. Germline V gene sequence: CDR1 SGDLS, CDR2 YYNGEE. V was clipped by 6 bases and J by 1 base; unmatched bases: 18. The CDR3 has 18 residues. CDR3 DNA: TGTGCCAGCACCCAAGTAGGAGGGGGCCTGCCTCTTAACTATGGCTACACCTTC. Protein product: CASTQVGGGLPLNYGYTF.

The sample holds many counts of this clonotype. The chain employs TRBV20-1 and TRBJ2-1; 8 bases line up with TRBD2. The V segment lost 0 bases and the J segment 9 bases; nucleotides outside the gene matches: 10. Germline assignment: CDR1 DFQATT and CDR2 SNEGSKA (reference sequence). The CDR3 is made up of 15 amino acids. CDR3 bases: TGCAGTGCTAGAGATTCCGGGGGGGCCCCCATTGAGCAGTTCTTC. This sequence encodes CSARDSGGAPIEQFF.

Ten or more counts support this clonotype. The J gene is TRBJ2-1, the V gene TRBV7-2; the match to TRBD1 covers 7 bases. The V segment lost 1 base and the J segment 10 bases; nucleotides outside the gene matches: 7. CDR3 length equals 14 residues. Germline CDR1 SGHTA, CDR2 FQGNSA. The CDR3, as DNA: TGTGCCAGCAGCTTAGTCGAGGGGGCCCGGGAGCAGTTCTTC. It yields the protein CASSLVEGAREQFF.